The 9 T cell receptor beta chains presented below share a single source sample, sequenced in a study of CD8 T cells in ankylosing spondylitis. TCRdb re-derived calls from the 5' RACE reads in MiXCR, one entry per CDR3 protein. The sample contains under 250,000 distinct CDR3 sequences, approximately 7.6% of which appear only once. The sample was blood, either unsorted or a sorted T cell fraction (not recorded which). These receptors originate from a female donor with ankylosing spondylitis or in good health (not recorded which).

This clonotype was recorded a few times. The chain recombines TRBV7-8 with TRBJ2-3; D is perhaps TRBD1 (6 bases). In germline, CDR1 is SGHVS, CDR2 FQNEAQ. This CDR3 has 15 residues. V gave up 8 bases and J gave up 6 bases, with 21 bases separating them. The CDR3 region is CASPADQGPADTQYF. CDR3 DNA: TGTGCCAGCCCCGCCGACCAGGGGCCGGCGGATACGCAGTATTTT.

CDR3 loop: CASRQIKPSNTGELFF. The CDR3 DNA follows: TGTGCCAGTCGGCAAATTAAACCTTCGAACACCGGGGAGCTGTTTTTT. The chain has TRBV2 and TRBJ2-2, with D hard to call. The CDR3 is 16 residues long. Trimming removed 9 bases at V and 0 bases at J, with 17 bases between. Germline V gives CDR1 SNHLY, CDR2 FYNNEI.

On this clonotype: A much larger clone is a single base away; this may be a read error. The V call is TRBV7-6, the J call TRBJ2-3; D unclear. The CDR3 is 12 amino acids. V was clipped by 5 bases and J by 11 bases, with 14 bases between them. The V gene's germline CDR1 is SGHVS and CDR2 FNYEAQ. The CDR3 spells CASSPGGNMQYF. In DNA, the CDR3 is TGTGCCAGCAGCCCAGGTGGGAATATGCAGTATTTT.

This clonotype came up many times. The chain recombines TRBV5-1 with TRBJ2-2, with 13 bases that match TRBD2. The CDR3 loop spans 16 amino acids. V dropped 7 bases and J dropped 5; count of bases not matched to a gene: 8. Germline CDR1 and CDR2: SGHRS and YFSETQ. The CDR3, as DNA: TGCGCCAGCCGCGGACTAGCGGGAGAGGAGACCGGGGAGCTGTTTTTT. Its protein product is CASRGLAGEETGELFF.

This clonotype has a handful of counts. The chain joins TRBV15 to TRBJ1-6; D unresolved. V was trimmed by 6 bases and J by 14 bases, leaving 17 bases between them. There are 13 residues in the CDR3. Germline lookup yields CDR1 LNHNV and CDR2 YYDKDF (reference sequence). The CDR3 nucleotides read TGTGCCACCAGGAGGCCACAAGAGGTGGCCCTCCACTTT. Translation gives CATRRPQEVALHF.

In its sample, this clonotype was seen many times. This rearrangement joins TRBV10-3 to TRBJ2-1, with 12 bases lining up with TRBD2. CDR1 is ENHRY and CDR2 is SYGVKD in the germline V gene. J lost 7 bases, V lost 6 bases, and 10 bases had no gene match. The CDR3 loop spans 16 amino acids. Here the CDR3 DNA reads TGTGCCATCAGGATAAGGACTAGCGGGATTGCGAATGAGCAGTTCTTC. This translates into CAIRIRTSGIANEQFF.

The rearrangement uses TRBV29-1 and TRBJ1-1; maybe TRBD1 (5 bases). Germline CDR1 and CDR2: SQVTM and ANQGSEA. Trimming cost V 7 bases and J 7 bases, with 7 bases left between them. There are 9 residues in the CDR3. The CDR3 coding sequence is TGCAGCGACGGGGGTGAAGCTTTCTTT. Residues: CSDGGEAFF.

This chain's CDR3 is CASSPVAYEQYF. The CDR3 DNA follows: TGTGCCAGCAGCCCAGTTGCCTACGAGCAGTACTTC. V gene TRBV11-2 combines with J gene TRBJ2-7; unclear D gene. This CDR3 contains 12 residues. V was cut by 5 bases and J by 2 bases, with 7 bases left in between. Looked up from germline, CDR1 is SGHAT and CDR2 is FQNNGV.

In this sample, this clonotype turned up many times. One end of the junction varies from germline; a read error may be responsible. This sequence joins TRBV20-1 and TRBJ2-7; TRBD2 matches at 16 bases. CDR3 length: 19 residues. The germline CDR1 and CDR2 sequences are DFQATT and SNEGSKA (reference sequence). For the CDR3, the DNA is TGCTGTGCTAGAGATGAAACCTCCGGGACTAGCGGGAGGGAGGACGAGCAGTACTTC. Its protein is CCARDETSGTSGREDEQYF.